The 27 T cell receptor beta chains in this list originate from one sample, sequenced in a study of T cells after yellow fever vaccination. TCRdb redid the calling of the 5' RACE reads with MiXCR, one entry per CDR3 protein. The data contain approximately 610,000 distinct CDR3 sequences, about a sixth of them singletons. This specimen was PBMCs, taken about 5 days after the first yellow fever vaccination. These receptors were taken from a man younger than 35 who received the YFV17D yellow fever vaccine.

The table lists this clonotype with a few counts. The V gene is TRBV4-1, the J gene TRBJ2-3; 9 nucleotides agree with TRBD2. Looked up from germline, CDR1 is MGHRA and CDR2 is YSYEKL. The CDR3 sequence is 15 residues long. With 2 bases clipped from V and 0 bases from J, the junction kept 0 bases outside the gene matches. For the CDR3, the DNA is TGCGCCAGCAGCCAACTAGCGGGGAGCACAGATACGCAGTATTTT. Translating it yields CASSQLAGSTDTQYF.

CDR3 protein: CSAQQGRGNTIYF. The CDR3 DNA reads TGCAGTGCTCAACAGGGGCGGGGAAACACCATATATTTT. The chain recombines TRBV20-1 with TRBJ1-3, with TRBD1 matching over 7 bases. Germline CDR1 reads DFQATT; CDR2 reads SNEGSKA (reference sequence). The CDR3 contains 13 residues. With 5 bases clipped from V and 4 bases from J, the junction kept 5 bases outside the gene matches.

The chain combines TRBV28 with TRBJ1-6; D is possibly TRBD1 (6 bases). The CDR3 totals 15 residues. V dropped 6 bases and J dropped 1 base, with 10 bases sitting between them. Germline V gene lookup returns CDR1 MDHEN and CDR2 SYDVKM. In nucleotides, the CDR3 is TGTGCCAGCAGGGAACAGGGTTCCTATAATTCACCCCTCCACTTT. Translated: CASREQGSYNSPLHF.

This clonotype was detected only a few times. This chain links TRBV7-6 with TRBJ2-3; D uncertain. This CDR3 spans 15 amino acids. The germline CDR1 and CDR2 sequences are SGHVS and FNYEAQ. V lost 2 bases, J lost 0 bases, and 9 bases lay in between. The CDR3 nucleotides are TGTGCCAGCAGCTTACAACCCCCTAGCACAGATACGCAGTATTTT. The encoded protein is CASSLQPPSTDTQYF.

The chain employs TRBV5-6 and TRBJ2-7, with D unresolved. CDR3 length equals 11 residues. The germline gives CDR1 SGHDT, CDR2 YYEEEE. Trimming shortened V by 4 bases and J by 6 bases, and 8 bases separated the two germline ends. CDR3 sequence: CASSSLVEQYF. CDR3 nucleotide sequence: TGTGCCAGCAGCAGTCTGGTCGAGCAGTACTTC.

This clonotype was detected a few times. The J gene is TRBJ1-2, the V gene TRBV18, with D perhaps matching TRBD1 (5 bases). V was shortened by 6 bases and J by 3 bases, with 17 bases between the two germline ends. Germline V CDR1 and CDR2: KGHSH, LQKENI. This CDR3 has 15 amino acids. The CDR3 region has the DNA TGTGCCAGCTCCCTTAGTCGGGGCCAGGACTATGGCTACACCTTC. It yields the protein CASSLSRGQDYGYTF.

This sequence joins TRBV6-5 and TRBJ2-5, with TRBD2 matching over 7 bases. CDR1 MNHEY and CDR2 SVGAGI come from the germline V gene. The CDR3 spans 15 residues. V lost 3 bases, J lost 4 bases, and 8 bases stayed unmatched. Here the CDR3 reads CASSYGRGDRETQYF. The CDR3 coding sequence is TGTGCCAGCAGTTATGGACGGGGGGATCGAGAGACCCAGTACTTC.

V is TRBV24-1 and J is TRBJ2-3; the D gene could be TRBD1 or TRBD2 (5 bases each). Germline V gene lookup returns CDR1 KGHDR and CDR2 SFDVKD. This CDR3 contains 16 residues. Between the trimmed V and J ends, which lost 3 bases and 6 bases, there was a span of 18 bases. The CDR3 nucleotides read TGTGCCACCAGTGATGTCATCGGGGACCCCTGGGATACGCAGTATTTT. This codes for CATSDVIGDPWDTQYF.

The V call is TRBV9, the J call TRBJ2-7; D is uncertain. The CDR3 is 13 amino acids. V was cut by 3 bases and J by 5 bases, with 12 bases left in between. Per the germline V gene, CDR1 is SGDLS and CDR2 is YYNGEE. CDR3 sequence reads: CASSDTRSHEQYF. CDR3 DNA sequence: TGTGCCAGCAGCGACACAAGGTCCCACGAGCAGTACTTC. The full variable domain, in which reference TRBV9 and TRBJ2-7 provide the parts outside the CDR3, is DSGVTQTPKHLITATGQRVTLRCSPRSGDLSVYWYQQSLDQGLQFLIQYYNGEERAKGNILERFSAQQFPDLHSELNLSSLELGDSALYFCASSDTRSHEQYFGPGTRLTVT.

This clonotype was seen only a few times. The chain uses TRBV5-1 and TRBJ1-1; weak D call: TRBD1 (5 bases). Trimming took 3 bases from V and 6 from J, leaving 15 bases between them. Looked up from germline, CDR1 is SGHRS and CDR2 is YFSETQ. The CDR3 covers 14 residues. The CDR3 DNA follows: TGCGCCAGCAGCTCTAGTGGGGGAGGCCCTGAAGCTTTCTTT. This gives the protein CASSSSGGGPEAFF.

This clonotype has a handful of counts. The chain links TRBV5-1 to TRBJ2-5; the D gene could be TRBD1 or TRBD2 (5 bases each). CDR1 and CDR2 (germline): SGHRS, YFSETQ. V gave up 3 bases and J gave up 6 bases, with 15 bases separating them. The CDR3 has 14 amino acids. Written as DNA, the CDR3 is TGCGCCAGCAGCTCTGGGACGGGGCGCCAGACCCAGTACTTC. It is translated as CASSSGTGRQTQYF.

J is TRBJ1-6 and V is TRBV4-1, with a tentative D call TRBD1 (6 bases). The V and J ends lost 0 bases and 6 bases respectively, with 9 bases between them. Germline V gene sequence: CDR1 MGHRA, CDR2 YSYEKL. The length of the CDR3 is 15 residues. CDR3 region: CASSQEVGGNSPLHF. Here the CDR3 DNA reads TGCGCCAGCAGCCAAGAAGTAGGGGGTAATTCACCCCTCCACTTT.

This clonotype occurred a few times. J is TRBJ2-5 and V is TRBV12-3 or TRBV12-4; D may correspond to TRBD1 or TRBD2 (5 bases each). CDR3 length equals 13 residues. V lost 6 bases and J lost 3, with 11 bases in between. CDR3 in amino acids: CASRAGAKETQYF. The CDR3 DNA sequence: TGTGCCAGCAGGGCCGGGGCTAAAGAGACCCAGTACTTC.

This chain links TRBV6-2 or TRBV6-3 with TRBJ2-5; D is perhaps TRBD2 (5 bases). Trimming removed 6 bases at V and 1 base at J, with 12 bases between. The CDR3 is made up of 14 amino acids. The germline V gene has CDR1 MNHEY and CDR2 SVGEGT. CDR3 nucleotides: TGTGCCAGCAGATTCAAGCGGTTCCAAGAGACCCAGTACTTC. Protein sequence: CASRFKRFQETQYF.

This clonotype was seen more than once but under ten times. The rearrangement uses TRBV14 and TRBJ2-4, with TRBD1 identical over 7 bases. The CDR3 is made up of 12 amino acids. Trimming at V came to 3 bases and at J to 9 bases, leaving 2 bases not matched to a gene. CDR1 and CDR2 (germline): SGHDN, FVKESK. The CDR3 is CASSQDRFIQYF. In DNA form, the CDR3 reads TGTGCCAGCAGCCAGGACAGGTTCATTCAGTACTTC.

This clonotype appeared a single time. V gene TRBV6-1 combines with J gene TRBJ2-1; TRBD1 matches at 10 bases. The V gene end was trimmed by 7 bases and the J gene end by 6 bases; junction bases not matched to a gene: 3. CDR1 and CDR2 (germline): MNHNS, SASEGT. The CDR3 runs to 13 residues. The CDR3 here is CASMGQGPNEQFF. The CDR3 DNA sequence: TGTGCCAGCATGGGACAGGGGCCCAATGAGCAGTTCTTC.

This clonotype was counted between two and nine times. V and J are TRBV9 and TRBJ2-1; 8 bases match TRBD1. The length of the CDR3 is 16 residues. CDR1 is SGDLS, CDR2 YYNGEE, per germline. V shed 1 base and J 5 bases; nucleotides not matched to a gene: 8. The CDR3 sequence is CASSVIGTGLNNEQFF. The CDR3 nucleotides read TGTGCCAGCAGCGTAATCGGGACAGGACTTAACAATGAGCAGTTCTTC.

This clonotype has a handful of counts. The CDR3 DNA follows: TGTGCCAGCAGCCCACAGGGCGCGGCCTACAATGAGCAGTTCTTC. It is translated as CASSPQGAAYNEQFF. The rearrangement links TRBV9 to TRBJ2-1, with D possibly matching TRBD1 (6 bases). This CDR3 has 15 amino acids. V lost 4 bases and J lost 2, with 13 bases in between. From germline, CDR1 is SGDLS and CDR2 YYNGEE. Complete variable domain (other parts from reference TRBV9 and TRBJ2-1): DSGVTQTPKHLITATGQRVTLRCSPRSGDLSVYWYQQSLDQGLQFLIQYYNGEERAKGNILERFSAQQFPDLHSELNLSSLELGDSALYFCASSPQGAAYNEQFFGPGTRLTVL.

The chain joins TRBV4-1 to TRBJ2-2, with a tentative D call TRBD2 (6 bases). This CDR3 has 14 amino acids. The germline CDR1 and CDR2 sequences are MGHRA and YSYEKL. V lost 6 bases, J lost 4 bases, and 12 bases lay in between. The CDR3 here is CASRPRGLTGELFF. Here the CDR3 DNA reads TGCGCCAGCAGGCCAAGGGGACTCACCGGGGAGCTGTTTTTT.

This clonotype has ten or more counts. This rearrangement joins TRBV29-1 to TRBJ1-1, with D tentatively TRBD1 (5 bases). The CDR3 contains 12 residues. The V and J ends lost 5 bases and 5 bases respectively, with 12 bases between them. Germline CDR1 and CDR2: SQVTM and ANQGSEA. In DNA, the CDR3 is TGCAGCGTTCTGGTGGCAGGGACTGAAGCTTTCTTT. Translation gives CSVLVAGTEAFF.

This clonotype was detected a few times. This chain links TRBV28 with TRBJ1-1; 7 positions agree with TRBD1. This CDR3 region has 14 residues. Germline CDR1 MDHEN, CDR2 SYDVKM. V was clipped by 6 bases and J by 8 bases; unmatched bases: 12. The chain's CDR3 is CASSYGPVDREAFF. Written as DNA, the CDR3 is TGTGCCAGCAGCTATGGACCGGTGGACAGGGAAGCTTTCTTT.

The gene calls are TRBV20-1 and TRBJ2-6; D might be TRBD1 (5 bases). CDR3 length equals 19 residues. The germline V gene encodes CDR1 DFQATT and CDR2 SNEGSKA (reference sequence). Trimming shortened V by 0 bases and J by 0 bases, and 18 bases separated the two germline ends. The CDR3 bases are TGCAGTGCTAGAGAGGCAGGGCTCAGGCTCATCTCTGGGGCCAACGTCCTGACTTTC. Translating it yields CSAREAGLRLISGANVLTF.

This clonotype was picked up a small number of times. The chain combines TRBV5-1 with TRBJ2-3, with 15 bases identical to TRBD2. Germline-derived CDR1 and CDR2 are SGHRS and YFSETQ. The V segment lost 5 bases and the J segment 5 bases; nucleotides outside the gene matches: 6. The CDR3 has 16 amino acids. CDR3 region: CASRIGTSGGLDTQYF. CDR3 in DNA: TGCGCCAGCAGAATTGGGACTAGCGGGGGGCTAGATACGCAGTATTTT. Combining the CDR3 with reference TRBV5-1 and TRBJ2-3 gives the whole variable domain KAGVTQTPRYLIKTRGQQVTLSCSPISGHRSVSWYQQTPGQGLQFLFEYFSETQRNKGNFPGRFSGRQFSNSRSEMNVSTLELGDSALYLCASRIGTSGGLDTQYFGPGTRLTVL.

The rearrangement uses TRBV7-2 and TRBJ2-2; maybe TRBD2 (5 bases). The CDR3 runs 13 residues. Trimming pared 10 bases from V and 5 bases from J, leaving 14 bases between. Germline CDR1 SGHTA, CDR2 FQGNSA. The CDR3 loop is CATRPGSTGELFF. In DNA, the CDR3 is TGTGCCACTCGTCCGGGATCTACCGGGGAGCTGTTTTTT.

The chain carries TRBV10-2 and TRBJ1-1; the match to TRBD1 covers 7 bases. Germline V gene lookup returns CDR1 WSHSY and CDR2 SAAADI. The V segment lost 3 bases and the J segment 10 bases; nucleotides outside the gene matches: 8. This CDR3 contains 13 residues. The CDR3 is CASSDFRGVVAFF. CDR3 bases: TGCGCCAGCAGTGACTTCAGGGGGGTGGTAGCTTTCTTT.

This chain connects TRBV18 to TRBJ2-7; the match to TRBD1 covers 8 bases. Germline loops: CDR1 KGHSH, CDR2 LQKENI. With 2 bases clipped from V and 2 bases from J, the junction kept 5 bases outside the gene matches. The CDR3 loop spans 15 amino acids. CDR3 amino acids: CASSPRQGATYEQYV. The DNA of the CDR3 is TGTGCCAGCTCACCAAGGCAGGGGGCGACCTACGAGCAGTACGTC.

There are a few counts of this clonotype. J is TRBJ1-2 and V is TRBV12-3 or TRBV12-4, with D unclear. The CDR3 length is 13 residues. V gave up 1 base and J gave up 7 bases, with 10 bases separating them. As DNA, the CDR3 is TGTGCCAGCAGTTTAGGGGTTGATGGTGGCTACACCTTC. Translated: CASSLGVDGGYTF.